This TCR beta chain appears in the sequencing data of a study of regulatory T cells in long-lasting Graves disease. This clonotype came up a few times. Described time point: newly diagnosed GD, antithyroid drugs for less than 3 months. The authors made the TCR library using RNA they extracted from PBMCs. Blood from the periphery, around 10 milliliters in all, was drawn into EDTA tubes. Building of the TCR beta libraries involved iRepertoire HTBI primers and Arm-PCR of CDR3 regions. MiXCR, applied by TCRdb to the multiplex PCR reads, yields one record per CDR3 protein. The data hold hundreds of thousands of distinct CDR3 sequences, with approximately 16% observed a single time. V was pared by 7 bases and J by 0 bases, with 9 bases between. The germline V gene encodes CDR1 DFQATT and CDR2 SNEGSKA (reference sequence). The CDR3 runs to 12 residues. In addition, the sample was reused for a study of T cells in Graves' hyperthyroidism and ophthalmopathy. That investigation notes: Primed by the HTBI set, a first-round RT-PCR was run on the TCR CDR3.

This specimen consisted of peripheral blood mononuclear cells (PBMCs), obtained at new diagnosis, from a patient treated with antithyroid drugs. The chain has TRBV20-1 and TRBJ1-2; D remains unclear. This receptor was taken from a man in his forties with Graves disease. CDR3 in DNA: TGCAGTGGCGACACCTCTAACTATGGCTACACCTTC. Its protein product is CSGDTSNYGYTF.